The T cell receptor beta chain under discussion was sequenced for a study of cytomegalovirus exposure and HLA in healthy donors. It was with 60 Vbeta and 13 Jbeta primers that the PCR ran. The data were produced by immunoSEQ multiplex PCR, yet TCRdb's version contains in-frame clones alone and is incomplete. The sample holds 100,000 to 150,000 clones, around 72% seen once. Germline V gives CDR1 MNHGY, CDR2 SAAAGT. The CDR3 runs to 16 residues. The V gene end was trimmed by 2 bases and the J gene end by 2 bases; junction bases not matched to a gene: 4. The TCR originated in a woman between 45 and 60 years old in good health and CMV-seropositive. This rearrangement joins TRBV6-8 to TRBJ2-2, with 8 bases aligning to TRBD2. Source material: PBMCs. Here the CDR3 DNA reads TGTGCCAGCAGTTACGTTAGCGGGGTAAACACCGGGGAGCTGTTTTTT. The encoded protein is CASSYVSGVNTGELFF.